This TCR beta chain was recorded in a study of T cell changes during pregnancy in multiple sclerosis. The trim removed 5 bases at V and 5 bases at J, leaving 4 bases unmatched. This CDR3 has 14 amino acids. The germline V gene has CDR1 MNHEY and CDR2 SVGAGI. Profiling relied on immunoSEQ multiplex PCR, and the TCRdb table lists in-frame clones only, not all of them. The sample lists some 97,000 clones; about 90% were seen once. The rearrangement joins TRBV6-5 to TRBJ2-2; 8 bases align to TRBD2. Sequencing was performed on peripheral blood, taken after pregnancy. The receptor was derived from a female donor with multiple sclerosis, enrolled in a pregnancy study. The CDR3: CASSKRERTGELFF. CDR3 in DNA: TGTGCCAGCAGTAAGCGGGAGAGGACCGGGGAGCTGTTTTTT.